This T cell receptor beta chain was sequenced during a study of T-cell reconstitution after alpha-beta-depleted transplantation in children. The length of the CDR3 is 15 residues. V lost 5 bases to trimming and J lost 4 bases; unmatched junction nucleotides: 11. CDR1 is SEHNR, CDR2 FQNEAQ, per germline (reference sequence). Concerning this clonotype: The antigen is unknown.

The library targeted TCRbeta and was prepared with unique molecular identifiers. TCRdb reprocessed the PCR reads via MiXCR and lists one record per CDR3 protein. The sample lists some 600,000 distinct CDR3 sequences; 10% to 15% were seen once. The study, taken as a whole, reports: When one year had passed after transplant, most T-cell counts and diversity came from newly produced T cells. Reported findings indicate that, about two months after transplant, alpha-beta T cells came from several hundred expanded clones, which were derived from non-depleted graft cells. Day-60 TCRbeta diversity that was high in some patients was derived from surviving recipient T cells and thymic progenitors.

The TCR comes from a male patient under 18 who had a stem cell transplant for acute myeloid leukemia, so the T cells may come from the graft donor. This sequence joins TRBV7-9 and TRBJ2-7; TRBD1 matches at 7 bases. The sequencing here drew on PBMCs, mostly from graft donor cells, taken 360 days after TCRalphabeta/CD19-depleted stem cell transplant. The DNA for the CDR3 is TGTGCCAGCAGCCCCGGCTTTAGACAGGGATACGAGCAGTACTTC. It translates to CASSPGFRQGYEQYF.